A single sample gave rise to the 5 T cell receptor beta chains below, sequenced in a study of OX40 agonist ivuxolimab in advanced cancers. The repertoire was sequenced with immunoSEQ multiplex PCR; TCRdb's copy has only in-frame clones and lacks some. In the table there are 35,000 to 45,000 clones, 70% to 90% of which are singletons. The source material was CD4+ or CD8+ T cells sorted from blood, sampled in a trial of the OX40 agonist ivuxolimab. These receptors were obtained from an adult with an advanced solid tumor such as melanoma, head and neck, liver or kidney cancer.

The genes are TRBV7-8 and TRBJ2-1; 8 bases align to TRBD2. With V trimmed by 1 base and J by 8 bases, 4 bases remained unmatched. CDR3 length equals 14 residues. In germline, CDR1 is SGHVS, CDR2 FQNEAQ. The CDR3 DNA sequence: TGTGCCAGCAGCTTAGGGGGACTAGACTATGAGCAGTTCTTC. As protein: CASSLGGLDYEQFF.

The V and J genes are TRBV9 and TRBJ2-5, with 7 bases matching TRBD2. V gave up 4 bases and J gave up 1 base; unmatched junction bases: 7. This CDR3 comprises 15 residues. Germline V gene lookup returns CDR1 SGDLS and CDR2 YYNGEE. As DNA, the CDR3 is TGTGCCAGCAGCTTGCTAGCGGACCTCCAAGAGACCCAGTACTTC. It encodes CASSLLADLQETQYF.

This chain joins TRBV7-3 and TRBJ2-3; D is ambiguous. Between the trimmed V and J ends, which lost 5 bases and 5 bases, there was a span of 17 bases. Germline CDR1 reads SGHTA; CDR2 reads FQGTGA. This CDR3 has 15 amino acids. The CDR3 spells CASSDPGAPGDTQYF. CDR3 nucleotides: TGTGCCAGCAGCGATCCGGGCGCCCCGGGAGATACGCAGTATTTT.

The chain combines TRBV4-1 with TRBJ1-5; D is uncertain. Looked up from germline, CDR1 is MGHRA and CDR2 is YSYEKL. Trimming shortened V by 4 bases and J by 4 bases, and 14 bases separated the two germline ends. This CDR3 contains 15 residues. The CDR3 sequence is CASSLNYFGNQPQHF. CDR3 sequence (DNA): TGCGCCAGCAGCCTTAACTATTTCGGGAATCAGCCCCAGCATTTT.

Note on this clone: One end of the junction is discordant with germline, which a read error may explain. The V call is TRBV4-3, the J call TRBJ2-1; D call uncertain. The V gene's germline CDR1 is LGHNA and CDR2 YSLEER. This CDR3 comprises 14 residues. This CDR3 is CASSQADSHNEQFF. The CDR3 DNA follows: TGCGCCAGCAGCCAAGCCGACTCCCACAATGAGCAGTTCTTC.